Listed below are T cell receptor beta chains from one sample, sequenced in a study of cytomegalovirus exposure and HLA in healthy donors. Generated by immunoSEQ multiplex PCR, the TCRdb table keeps only in-frame clones and is missing some. The sample holds around 150,000 clones; about two thirds are singletons and the top ten take 2% to 2.5%. The sequenced sample consisted of PBMCs. The receptors here all came from a middle-aged woman in good health and CMV-seronegative. Each CDR3 is given with its conserved first and last residue. A D gene is named only where the DNA matches it firmly. Some rows have no size entry. The others give once, few or many, or a class for an expanded clone.

abundance: .; j_gene: TRBJ1-1; v_gene: TRBV29-1; d_gene: .; CDR3aa: CSVEDRYSTVEAFF; CDR3nt: TGCAGCGTTGAAGATCGATATTCTACTGTTGAAGCTTTCTTT
abundance: few; j_gene: TRBJ1-5; v_gene: TRBV7-3; d_gene: .; CDR3aa: CASSLTGGGPQHF; CDR3nt: TGTGCCAGCAGCTTAACGGGGGGAGGGCCCCAGCATTTT
abundance: few; j_gene: TRBJ2-2; v_gene: TRBV30; d_gene: .; CDR3aa: CAWSLHRGGLFF; CDR3nt: TGTGCCTGGAGCCTCCACAGGGGAGGGCTGTTTTTT
abundance: few; j_gene: TRBJ2-3; v_gene: TRBV29-1; d_gene: TRBD2; CDR3aa: CSVHGGGKTQYF; CDR3nt: TGCAGCGTGCACGGGGGAGGGAAAACGCAGTATTTT
abundance: once; j_gene: TRBJ1-4; v_gene: TRBV6-1; d_gene: TRBD1; CDR3aa: CATRKSTGDEKLFF; CDR3nt: TGTGCCACCAGAAAGAGTACAGGGGATGAAAAACTGTTTTTT
abundance: .; j_gene: TRBJ1-5; v_gene: TRBV9; d_gene: .; CDR3aa: CASSVGTGNQPQHF; CDR3nt: TGTGCCAGCAGCGTCGGGACTGGTAATCAGCCCCAGCATTTT
abundance: .; j_gene: TRBJ1-1; v_gene: TRBV27; d_gene: .; CDR3aa: CASSFSGYTEAFF; CDR3nt: TGTGCCAGCAGTTTTTCAGGGTACACTGAAGCTTTCTTT
abundance: .; j_gene: TRBJ1-2; v_gene: TRBV27; d_gene: .; CDR3aa: CASSFGQGFYGYTF; CDR3nt: TGTGCCAGCAGTTTTGGCCAGGGCTTCTATGGCTACACCTTC
abundance: .; j_gene: TRBJ2-3; v_gene: TRBV27; d_gene: TRBD2; CDR3aa: CASHESGGAARDTQYF; CDR3nt: TGTGCCAGCCATGAGAGCGGGGGGGCCGCTAGAGATACGCAGTATTTT
abundance: few; j_gene: TRBJ2-1; v_gene: TRBV7-2; d_gene: .; CDR3aa: CASSLGRAYNEQFF; CDR3nt: TGTGCCAGCAGCTTAGGCCGGGCCTACAATGAGCAGTTCTTC
abundance: few; j_gene: TRBJ1-1; v_gene: TRBV15; d_gene: .; CDR3aa: CATTSGEGPEAFF; CDR3nt: TGTGCCACCACCTCTGGGGAGGGACCTGAAGCTTTCTTT
abundance: .; j_gene: TRBJ2-5; v_gene: TRBV30; d_gene: .; CDR3aa: CASVSLPGETQYF; CDR3nt: TGTGCCTCCGTCAGCCTCCCGGGGGAGACCCAGTACTTC
abundance: .; j_gene: TRBJ2-2; v_gene: TRBV9; d_gene: TRBD2; CDR3aa: CASSVALSGGAGELFF; CDR3nt: TGTGCCAGCAGCGTAGCTCTTAGCGGGGGGGCCGGGGAGCTGTTTTTT
abundance: .; j_gene: TRBJ1-1; v_gene: TRBV14; d_gene: TRBD1; CDR3aa: CASRTGQRTFF; CDR3nt: TGTGCCAGCAGAACGGGACAGAGGACTTTCTTT
abundance: few; j_gene: TRBJ1-6; v_gene: TRBV27; d_gene: .; CDR3aa: CASRSNARRGLRSPLHF; CDR3nt: TGTGCCAGCAGGTCAAACGCTCGGCGGGGACTAAGGTCACCCCTCCACTTT
abundance: once; j_gene: TRBJ1-6; v_gene: TRBV18; d_gene: .; CDR3aa: CASSYIQGRGHSPLHF; CDR3nt: TGTGCCAGCTCATACATACAGGGAAGGGGCCATTCACCCCTCCACTTT
abundance: .; j_gene: TRBJ1-2; v_gene: TRBV29-1; d_gene: TRBD1; CDR3aa: CSAAETGIYGYTF; CDR3nt: TGCAGCGCCGCAGAGACAGGGATCTATGGCTACACCTTC
abundance: .; j_gene: TRBJ1-1; v_gene: TRBV7-8; d_gene: .; CDR3aa: CASSLGQGVTEAFF; CDR3nt: TGTGCCAGCAGCTTAGGGCAGGGTGTCACTGAAGCTTTCTTT
abundance: .; j_gene: TRBJ1-4; v_gene: TRBV6-1; d_gene: .; CDR3aa: CASSEGLGAVEKLFF; CDR3nt: TGTGCCAGCAGTGAAGGTTTGGGAGCAGTGGAAAAACTGTTTTTT
abundance: few; j_gene: TRBJ1-2; v_gene: TRBV28; d_gene: TRBD1; CDR3aa: CASSLGTGINYGYTF; CDR3nt: TGTGCCAGCAGTTTAGGGACAGGGATTAACTATGGCTACACCTTC
abundance: .; j_gene: TRBJ1-2; v_gene: TRBV5-4; d_gene: .; CDR3aa: CASSLMGAGGGYTF; CDR3nt: TGTGCCAGCAGCTTGATGGGGGCAGGCGGTGGCTACACCTTC
abundance: few; j_gene: TRBJ1-1; v_gene: TRBV9; d_gene: .; CDR3aa: CASSPTEMNTEAFF; CDR3nt: TGTGCCAGCAGCCCGACAGAGATGAACACTGAAGCTTTCTTT
abundance: .; j_gene: TRBJ1-2; v_gene: TRBV5-6; d_gene: TRBD1; CDR3aa: CASSLIQGVYGYTF; CDR3nt: TGTGCCAGCAGCTTGATACAGGGGGTCTATGGCTACACCTTC
abundance: few; j_gene: TRBJ1-2; v_gene: TRBV7-2; d_gene: TRBD1; CDR3aa: CASSLEQGALTNYGYTF; CDR3nt: TGTGCCAGCAGCTTAGAGCAGGGGGCTTTAACTAACTATGGCTACACCTTC
abundance: .; j_gene: TRBJ2-1; v_gene: TRBV7-3; d_gene: TRBD2; CDR3aa: CASSTVPTSGGHNEQFF; CDR3nt: TGTGCCAGCAGTACCGTACCTACTAGCGGGGGGCACAATGAGCAGTTCTTC
abundance: .; j_gene: TRBJ1-1; v_gene: TRBV9; d_gene: .; CDR3aa: CASSFRLNTEAFF; CDR3nt: TGTGCCAGCAGCTTTCGGTTGAACACTGAAGCTTTCTTT
abundance: .; j_gene: TRBJ1-4; v_gene: TRBV6-1; d_gene: TRBD1; CDR3aa: CASSGRGQRGKEKLFF; CDR3nt: TGTGCCAGCAGTGGGAGGGGACAGAGGGGGAAAGAAAAACTGTTTTTT
abundance: .; j_gene: TRBJ1-1; v_gene: TRBV28; d_gene: .; CDR3aa: CASSLPPGTANTEAFF; CDR3nt: TGTGCCAGCAGTTTACCCCCCGGGACTGCGAACACTGAAGCTTTCTTT
abundance: .; j_gene: TRBJ2-7; v_gene: TRBV9; d_gene: TRBD2; CDR3aa: CASSRGGIAYEQYF; CDR3nt: TGTGCCAGCAGCCGCGGGGGGATTGCCTACGAGCAGTACTTC
abundance: .; j_gene: TRBJ1-6; v_gene: TRBV7-9; d_gene: .; CDR3aa: CASVSGNSPLHF; CDR3nt: TGTGCCAGCGTTTCAGGCAATTCACCCCTCCACTTT
abundance: once; j_gene: TRBJ1-1; v_gene: TRBV2; d_gene: .; CDR3aa: CARRKDTGLNTEAFF; CDR3nt: TGTGCCCGAAGAAAGGACACCGGCTTGAACACTGAAGCTTTCTTT
abundance: .; j_gene: TRBJ2-7; v_gene: TRBV23-1; d_gene: TRBD1; CDR3aa: CASSQSDRVYEQYF; CDR3nt: TGCGCCAGCAGTCAATCTGACAGGGTCTACGAGCAGTACTTC
abundance: .; j_gene: TRBJ1-4; v_gene: TRBV28; d_gene: TRBD1; CDR3aa: CASSLRQGAREKLFF; CDR3nt: TGTGCCAGCAGCCTCAGACAGGGGGCTAGAGAAAAACTGTTTTTT
abundance: .; j_gene: TRBJ2-7; v_gene: TRBV5-6; d_gene: .; CDR3aa: CASSSWGGIHEQYF; CDR3nt: TGTGCCAGCAGCTCATGGGGCGGAATCCACGAGCAGTACTTC
abundance: once; j_gene: TRBJ1-2; v_gene: TRBV4-1; d_gene: .; CDR3aa: CASSQDQGAGAGYGYTF; CDR3nt: TGCGCCAGCAGCCAAGATCAGGGTGCAGGAGCTGGCTATGGCTACACCTTC
abundance: .; j_gene: TRBJ1-1; v_gene: TRBV19; d_gene: .; CDR3aa: CASTPNEAGARYATEAFF; CDR3nt: TGTGCCAGTACCCCGAACGAGGCAGGGGCGAGGTACGCCACTGAAGCTTTCTTT
abundance: .; j_gene: TRBJ1-2; v_gene: TRBV5-6; d_gene: .; CDR3aa: CASSRGQGYGYTF; CDR3nt: TGTGCCAGCAGCCGTGGACAAGGCTATGGCTACACCTTC
abundance: .; j_gene: TRBJ2-7; v_gene: TRBV5-1; d_gene: .; CDR3aa: CASSYLTGYEQYF; CDR3nt: TGCGCCAGCAGCTACCTTACAGGGTACGAGCAGTACTTC
abundance: .; j_gene: TRBJ1-2; v_gene: TRBV7-2; d_gene: .; CDR3aa: CASSRSYGYTF; CDR3nt: TGTGCCAGCAGCCGTTCCTATGGCTACACCTTC
abundance: .; j_gene: TRBJ1-5; v_gene: TRBV30; d_gene: .; CDR3aa: CAWGRGSNQPQHF; CDR3nt: TGTGCCTGGGGTAGGGGAAGCAATCAGCCCCAGCATTTT
abundance: .; j_gene: TRBJ2-7; v_gene: TRBV10-3; d_gene: TRBD1; CDR3aa: CAISGGGTGTYEQYF; CDR3nt: TGTGCCATCAGTGGTGGTGGGACAGGGACCTACGAGCAGTACTTC